A selection of T cell receptor beta chains follows, all from one sample in a study of regulatory T cells in long-lasting Graves disease. TCRdb processed the multiplex PCR reads anew with MiXCR; each CDR3 protein has one entry. Of 400,000 to 500,000 distinct CDR3 sequences listed, around 20% were seen once; the top ten hold approximately 7.8%. Here the sequenced sample was peripheral blood mononuclear cells (PBMCs), taken when the disease was refractory, from a patient treated with antithyroid drugs. The receptors stem from a female donor with Graves disease. The CDR3 runs from the conserved cysteine through the conserved F or W. Fields, in order: V gene, J gene, CDR3 length, D gene, clone size, CDR3 protein, CDR3 DNA. The D gene is left open where the match is weak. Size values are once, few and many counts, or a class for expanded clones, and some rows have none.

V: TRBV28; J: TRBJ1-5; length: 12; D: .; size: many; CDR3: CATTTGNQPQHF; DNA: TGTGCCACCACAACAGGCAATCAGCCCCAGCATTTT
V: TRBV3-1; J: TRBJ1-2; length: 17; D: .; size: many; CDR3: CASSPGGLEITNYGYTF; DNA: TGTGCCAGCAGCCCGGGAGGGCTCGAAATCACTAACTATGGCTACACCTTC
V: TRBV18; J: TRBJ1-1; length: 15; D: .; size: many; CDR3: CASSPRETANTEAFF; DNA: TGTGCCAGCTCACCTCGGGAAACGGCGAACACTGAAGCTTTCTTT
V: TRBV27; J: TRBJ2-2; length: 15; D: .; size: many; CDR3: CASSFPGAYTGELFF; DNA: TGTGCCAGCAGTTTCCCCGGGGCCTACACCGGGGAGCTGTTTTTT
V: TRBV6-1; J: TRBJ2-3; length: 14; D: .; size: few; CDR3: CASSEARITDTQYF; DNA: TGTGCCAGCAGTGAAGCAAGGATCACAGATACGCAGTATTTT
V: TRBV28; J: TRBJ2-7; length: 14; D: .; size: many; CDR3: CASSPSPGLYEQYF; DNA: TGTGCCAGCAGTCCATCCCCGGGGCTCTACGAGCAGTACTTC
V: TRBV29-1; J: TRBJ1-2; length: 11; D: .; size: .; CDR3: CSGWTDYGYTF; DNA: TGCAGCGGCTGGACTGACTATGGCTACACCTTC
V: TRBV2; J: TRBJ2-3; length: 17; D: TRBD2; size: few; CDR3: CASAPLLAEVNTDTQYF; DNA: TGTGCCAGCGCTCCTCTACTAGCGGAGGTTAACACAGATACGCAGTATTTT
V: TRBV27; J: TRBJ1-1; length: 14; D: TRBD1; size: many; CDR3: CASSSGQGFTEAFF; DNA: TGTGCCAGCAGTTCCGGACAGGGTTTCACTGAAGCTTTCTTT
V: TRBV10-3; J: TRBJ2-7; length: 13; D: TRBD1; size: few; CDR3: CANARDRGDEQYF; DNA: TGTGCCAACGCCCGGGACAGGGGGGATGAGCAGTACTTC
V: TRBV7-9; J: TRBJ2-5; length: 15; D: .; size: .; CDR3: CASSSAGTVRETQYF; DNA: TGTGCCAGCAGCTCAGCCGGGACGGTTCGAGAGACCCAGTACTTC
V: TRBV6-1; J: TRBJ2-5; length: 13; D: .; size: few; CDR3: CASKLTVQETQYF; DNA: TGTGCCAGCAAATTGACAGTCCAAGAGACCCAGTACTTC
V: TRBV6-1; J: TRBJ2-4; length: 19; D: TRBD2; size: few; CDR3: CASSNDFGLAGGAKNIQYF; DNA: TGTGCCAGCAGTAACGACTTCGGACTAGCGGGGGGAGCCAAAAACATTCAGTACTTC
V: TRBV7-9; J: TRBJ2-7; length: 14; D: TRBD1; size: many; CDR3: CASSSTGGIYEQYF; DNA: TGTGCCAGCAGCTCGACAGGGGGGATCTACGAGCAGTACTTC
V: TRBV5-1; J: TRBJ2-5; length: 15; D: TRBD2; size: .; CDR3: CASSLFSGGRETQYF; DNA: TGCGCCAGCAGCTTGTTCAGCGGGGGCCGGGAGACCCAGTACTTC
V: TRBV4-2; J: TRBJ2-5; length: 18; D: TRBD2; size: .; CDR3: CASSQAGGLAYPQETQYF; DNA: TGTGCCAGCAGCCAAGCAGGTGGACTAGCGTACCCTCAAGAGACCCAGTACTTC
V: TRBV7-9; J: TRBJ1-1; length: 14; D: TRBD1; size: .; CDR3: CASSLEGANAEAFF; DNA: TGTGCCAGCAGCTTAGAGGGGGCTAACGCTGAAGCTTTCTTT
V: TRBV29-1; J: TRBJ2-7; length: 13; D: TRBD1; size: many; CDR3: CSVGTGTPYEQYF; DNA: TGCAGCGTGGGGACAGGGACACCCTACGAGCAGTACTTC
V: TRBV2; J: TRBJ2-6; length: 15; D: TRBD1; size: once; CDR3: CASRDRESGANVLTF; DNA: TGTGCCAGTCGGGACAGGGAATCTGGGGCCAACGTCCTGACTTTC
V: TRBV15; J: TRBJ1-4; length: 18; D: .; size: many; CDR3: CATSRDLGVAATNEKLFF; DNA: TGTGCCACCAGCAGAGATCTTGGGGTGGCTGCAACTAATGAAAAACTGTTTTTT
V: TRBV6-1; J: TRBJ2-2; length: 12; D: .; size: .; CDR3: CASALRDGELFF; DNA: TGTGCCAGCGCTTTGAGGGACGGGGAGCTGTTTTTT
V: TRBV5-1; J: TRBJ2-7; length: 15; D: .; size: few; CDR3: CASSLGTLLAHEQYF; DNA: TGCGCCAGCAGCTTGGGGACACTGTTAGCACACGAGCAGTACTTC
V: TRBV6-5; J: TRBJ2-4; length: 14; D: .; size: many; CDR3: CASSFETGRNIQYF; DNA: TGTGCCAGCAGTTTCGAGACAGGGAGGAACATTCAGTACTTC
V: TRBV2; J: TRBJ2-2; length: 15; D: .; size: many; CDR3: CASSNRDIAPGELFF; DNA: TGTGCCAGCAGCAACCGGGACATAGCACCCGGGGAGCTGTTTTTT
V: TRBV19; J: TRBJ2-4; length: 13; D: .; size: .; CDR3: CACRQGSTNIQYF; DNA: TGTGCCTGCCGGCAGGGGTCAACCAACATTCAGTACTTC
V: TRBV27; J: TRBJ1-1; length: 15; D: TRBD1; size: many; CDR3: CASSATTGGRTEAFF; DNA: TGTGCCAGCAGTGCTACGACAGGGGGGAGAACTGAAGCTTTCTTT
V: TRBV10-3; J: TRBJ1-5; length: 16; D: .; size: .; CDR3: CAISESRPGSNQPQHF; DNA: TGTGCCATCAGTGAGTCACGACCTGGGAGCAATCAGCCCCAGCATTTT
V: TRBV11-2; J: TRBJ2-7; length: 17; D: TRBD2; size: many; CDR3: CASSLVRGRIVSYEQYF; DNA: TGTGCCAGCAGCTTAGTTCGCGGGAGGATTGTATCCTACGAGCAGTACTTC
V: TRBV11-2; J: TRBJ2-1; length: 17; D: .; size: many; CDR3: CASSLDGVRSTYNEQFF; DNA: TGTGCCAGCAGCTTAGACGGGGTTCGATCCACCTACAATGAGCAGTTCTTC
V: TRBV7-2; J: TRBJ2-2; length: 16; D: .; size: many; CDR3: CASRKTGTINTGELFF; DNA: TGTGCCAGCAGAAAGACCGGGACAATTAACACCGGGGAGCTGTTTTTT
V: TRBV30; J: TRBJ1-1; length: 16; D: TRBD1; size: .; CDR3: CAWSQLRQDRVLGAFF; DNA: TGTGCCTGGAGCCAACTGCGGCAGGACAGGGTTTTAGGAGCTTTCTTT
V: TRBV28; J: TRBJ2-2; length: 13; D: .; size: .; CDR3: CASRFPPPGELFF; DNA: TGTGCCAGCAGGTTCCCCCCCCCCGGGGAGCTGTTTTTT
V: TRBV7-6; J: TRBJ2-2; length: 14; D: .; size: once; CDR3: CASSLDPFTGELFF; DNA: TGTGCCAGCAGCTTAGACCCCTTCACCGGGGAGCTGTTTTTT
V: TRBV10-3; J: TRBJ2-3; length: 16; D: .; size: .; CDR3: CAIFPEGGGSTDTQYF; DNA: TGTGCCATCTTCCCGGAGGGGGGGGGTAGCACAGATACGCAGTATTTT
V: TRBV6-9; J: TRBJ2-7; length: 15; D: .; size: .; CDR3: CASSYLGRAGYEQYF; DNA: TGTGCCAGCAGTTACCTGGGCCGAGCGGGCTACGAGCAGTACTTC
V: TRBV28; J: TRBJ2-7; length: 12; D: .; size: many; CDR3: CASETGSYEQYF; DNA: TGTGCCAGCGAGACGGGCTCCTACGAGCAGTACTTC
V: TRBV30; J: TRBJ2-1; length: 12; D: .; size: .; CDR3: CAWSPPFYEQFF; DNA: TGTGCCTGGAGTCCCCCTTTTTATGAGCAGTTCTTC
V: TRBV27; J: TRBJ2-7; length: 15; D: TRBD2; size: many; CDR3: CASSPPVSGSDEQYF; DNA: TGTGCCAGCAGTCCCCCGGTTAGCGGGAGTGACGAGCAGTACTTC
V: TRBV7-2; J: TRBJ2-3; length: 16; D: .; size: few; CDR3: CASSLVGTSSRDTQYF; DNA: TGTGCCAGCAGCTTAGTTGGGACGAGTTCTAGAGATACGCAGTATTTT